This T cell receptor (beta chain) emerged from a study of blood T cell repertoires in COVID-19. Study summary: The origin of the acute and convalescent COVID-19 samples was the United States, Italy and Spain. In each case, the material was cDNA or gDNA derived from T cells, B-cell-depleted T cells, or PBMCs.

Original analysis: Estimated nucleated cell counts came from reference gene primer amplification. Sequenced by immunoSEQ multiplex PCR; TCRdb stores in-frame clones only, minus some. V and J calls and clone size follow that table, whereas D and trimming were derived from the DNA. In the table there are roughly 430,000 clones, around 90% of which are singletons. The CDR3 contains 14 residues. Germline CDR1 reads LGHDT; CDR2 reads YNNKEL (reference sequence). V lost 4 bases and J lost 4, with 11 bases in between. The TCR sequence derives from a woman in her 40s with acute COVID-19. The specimen sequenced was PBMCs or T cells enriched from blood (not recorded which). This chain joins TRBV3-1 (or the pseudogene TRBV3-2) and TRBJ2-1, with no clear D. The CDR3 sequence: CASSPASTYNEQFF. For the CDR3, the DNA is TGTGCCAGCAGCCCCGCATCCACATACAATGAGCAGTTCTTC.